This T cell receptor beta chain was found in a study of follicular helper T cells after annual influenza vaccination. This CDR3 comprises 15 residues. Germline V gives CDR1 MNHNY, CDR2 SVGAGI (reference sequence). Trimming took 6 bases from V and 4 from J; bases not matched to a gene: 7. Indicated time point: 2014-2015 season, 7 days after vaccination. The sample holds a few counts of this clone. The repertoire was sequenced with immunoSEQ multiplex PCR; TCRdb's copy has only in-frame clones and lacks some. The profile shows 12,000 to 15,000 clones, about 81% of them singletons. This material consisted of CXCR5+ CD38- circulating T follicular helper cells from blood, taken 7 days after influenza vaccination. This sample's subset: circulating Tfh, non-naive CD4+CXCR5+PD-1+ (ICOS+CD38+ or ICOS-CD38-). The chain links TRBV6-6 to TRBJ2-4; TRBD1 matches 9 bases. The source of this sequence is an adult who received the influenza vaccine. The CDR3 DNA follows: TGTGCCAGCAGGCCTACAGGGGGCGTGAAAAACATTCAGTACTTC. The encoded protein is CASRPTGGVKNIQYF.